This TCR beta chain was found in a study of siplizumab effects on memory and regulatory T cells. The CDR3 totals 15 residues. Germline V CDR1 and CDR2: SGHDT, YYEEEE. The V and J ends lost 4 bases and 6 bases respectively, with 17 bases between them. The assay was immunoSEQ multiplex PCR, and TCRdb's table has in-frame clones only and misses some. The data contain approximately 65,000 clones, around four fifths of them seen just once; the ten biggest clones take up approximately 4%. The chain has TRBV5-6 and TRBJ2-1; no clear D gene. Sample: memory CD4+ T cells sorted from blood. The source is a human donor in good health. CDR3 coding DNA: TGTGCCAGCAGCCGCTTGGACCGCCTAATCAATGAGCAGTTCTTC. Amino acid sequence: CASSRLDRLINEQFF.